This T cell receptor beta chain derives from a study of beta chain features in type 1 diabetes. Turning to the study itself: When patients were set against healthy donors, age, gender and cell yields were similar.

Study results and limitations: Type 1 diabetes patients had fewer VDJ junction insertions and more deletions. Moderately but significantly shorter TCRB CDR3s were found in Type 1 diabetes patients in all four CD4+ subsets.

This clone was detected only a few times. No antigen is known for it. Reverse transcription of all isolated RNA meant that expressed TCRB transcripts were sequenced. Each sample of naive, central memory or regulatory T cells had, on average, approximately 3.5 million reads. Measured with immunoSEQ multiplex PCR; TCRdb has only the in-frame clones, and not every one. The sample carries 600,000 or so clones, 12% recorded once. Sort purity for all populations was recorded as exceeding 98%. The source material was naive CD4+ T cells from blood. The TCR comes from a man aged 25 to 45 with type 1 diabetes.

The CDR3 DNA reads as TGTGCCAGCAGCTTATTAACAGGAACCGGGGCCAACGTCCTGACTTTC. Its translation: CASSLLTGTGANVLTF. This chain links TRBV5-6 with TRBJ2-6, with D maybe TRBD1 (5 bases). The V gene lost 2 bases and the J gene lost 4 bases, with 13 bases spanning the gap. Germline CDR1 SGHDT, CDR2 YYEEEE. The CDR3 totals 16 residues.